This entry concerns a single T cell receptor (beta chain). Participants' reported clinical history set cohort assignment. Germline CDR1 reads SGHNT; CDR2 reads YENEEA. The CDR3 runs 13 residues. V was cut by 2 bases and J by 2 bases, with 7 bases left in between. The sample is drawn from a study of blood T cell repertoires in COVID-19. Study background: Sources were T cells, B-cell-depleted T cells, or PBMCs; the material itself was cDNA or gDNA.

Libraries were prepared by immunoSEQ multiplex PCR; TCRdb keeps only in-frame clonotypes and omits some of them. The sample consists of about 290,000 clones, around nine tenths of them appearing once. V and J are TRBV11-3 and TRBJ2-7; D perhaps matches TRBD2 (5 bases). This clonotype originated in a woman in her thirties or forties who had recovered from COVID-19. The source material was PBMCs or T cells enriched from blood (not recorded which). In nucleotides, the CDR3 is TGTGCCAGCAGCTTACGGGGAACCTACGAGCAGTACTTC. This codes for CASSLRGTYEQYF.